Shown below are 26 T cell receptor beta chains from a single sample sequenced in a study of PD-1 blockade in mismatch repair-deficient tumors. This table comes from immunoSEQ multiplex PCR, and its TCRdb copy is limited to in-frame clones, with some not included. This sample yields around 120,000 clones, of which more than 70% are seen a single time; about 12% belongs to the top ten. This material consisted of peripheral blood, taken approximately 70 weeks after starting pembrolizumab. The receptors come from an adult with mismatch repair-deficient cancer.

The chain employs TRBV6-5 and TRBJ2-7, with 10 bases fitting TRBD2. Germline V gene sequence: CDR1 MNHEY, CDR2 SVGAGI. The CDR3 covers 14 residues. J lost 3 bases, V lost 6 bases, and 5 bases had no gene match. CDR3 coding DNA: TGTGCCAGCAGGGGTAGCGGGAGGATCTACGAGCAGTACTTC. Amino acids: CASRGSGRIYEQYF.

V and J are TRBV27 and TRBJ1-2, with 11 bases matching TRBD1. Per the germline V gene, CDR1 is MNHEY and CDR2 is SMNVEV (reference sequence). J gave up 2 bases and V 5 bases, and 7 bases lay outside the gene matches. This CDR3 contains 16 residues. CDR3 sequence (DNA): TGTGCCAGCAGTATAAAAGGGACAGGGGGGAACTATGGCTACACCTTC. Translation: CASSIKGTGGNYGYTF.

This chain joins TRBV29-1 and TRBJ2-5; 10 bases line up with TRBD2. V lost 3 bases, J lost 5 bases, and 3 bases stayed unmatched. Germline-derived CDR1 and CDR2 are SQVTM and ANQGSEA. CDR3 size: 13 residues. The chain's CDR3 is CSVDTSGVETQYF. CDR3 bases: TGCAGCGTTGATACTAGCGGGGTGGAGACCCAGTACTTC.

This sequence joins TRBV27 and TRBJ2-7, with D tentatively TRBD2 (6 bases). CDR3 length equals 13 residues. Trimming took 6 bases from V and 3 from J, leaving 12 bases between them. Germline V gene data show CDR1 as MNHEY and CDR2 as SMNVEV (reference sequence). CDR3 loop: CASSHGTLYEQYF. The CDR3 DNA reads TGTGCCAGCAGCCATGGGACTCTCTACGAGCAGTACTTC.

Remarks on this clone: Other nucleotide sequences in the sample specify the same CDR3. The chain joins TRBV7-9 to TRBJ2-7, with D hard to call. This CDR3 region has 13 residues. Germline V gives CDR1 SEHNR, CDR2 FQNEAQ (reference sequence). Trimming stripped 2 bases from V and 0 bases from J, with 5 bases between. Here the CDR3 reads CASSLPGSYEQYF. DNA of the CDR3: TGTGCCAGCAGCTTACCGGGCTCCTACGAGCAGTACTTC.

The genes are TRBV30 and TRBJ2-5, with no clear D. V lost 8 bases and J 0 bases, leaving 16 bases between the germline ends. The length of the CDR3 is 14 residues. CDR1 is GTSNPN and CDR2 is SVGIG in the germline V gene (reference sequence). CDR3 region: CAGSGPPYQETQYF. The DNA for the CDR3 is TGTGCCGGTAGTGGCCCCCCGTACCAAGAGACCCAGTACTTC.

The chain employs TRBV9 and TRBJ2-6; 12 bases fit TRBD1. The germline V gene encodes CDR1 SGDLS and CDR2 YYNGEE. The V segment lost 0 bases and the J segment 3 bases; nucleotides outside the gene matches: 10. There are 20 residues in the CDR3. The CDR3: CASSVALSGTGGFGANVLTF. CDR3 coding DNA: TGTGCCAGCAGCGTAGCCTTATCAGGGACAGGGGGCTTTGGGGCCAACGTCCTGACTTTC. Full variable domain (rest looked up from reference TRBV9 and TRBJ2-6): DSGVTQTPKHLITATGQRVTLRCSPRSGDLSVYWYQQSLDQGLQFLIQYYNGEERAKGNILERFSAQQFPDLHSELNLSSLELGDSALYFCASSVALSGTGGFGANVLTFGAGSRLTVL.

The chain carries TRBV7-8 and TRBJ2-7; no firm D call. The CDR3 sequence is 16 residues long. Trimming removed 2 bases at V and 0 bases at J, with 14 bases between. Per germline, CDR1 SGHVS and CDR2 FQNEAQ. The CDR3: CASSLHVSESSYEQYF. CDR3 nucleotide sequence: TGTGCCAGCAGCTTACATGTGTCCGAAAGCTCCTACGAGCAGTACTTC.

The genes are TRBV6-5 and TRBJ2-7, with D possibly being TRBD1 (6 bases). Germline CDR1 reads MNHEY; CDR2 reads SVGAGI. The CDR3 is made up of 14 amino acids. V lost 5 bases to trimming and J lost 6 bases, with 17 bases between them. The CDR3 DNA reads TGTGCCAGCAGTACGTCAGGGGAACACGGCGAGCAGTACTTC. Translating it yields CASSTSGEHGEQYF.

This rearrangement joins TRBV15 to TRBJ2-1; D remains ambiguous. This CDR3 has 13 amino acids. Looked up from germline, CDR1 is LNHNV and CDR2 is YYDKDF (reference sequence). Trimming removed 1 base at V and 13 bases at J, with 14 bases between. CDR3 loop: CATSRAKWVFQFF. CDR3 coding DNA: TGTGCCACCAGCAGAGCCAAATGGGTGTTTCAGTTCTTC.

V is TRBV2 and J is TRBJ2-5; 9 nucleotides line up with TRBD2. CDR1 and CDR2 (germline): SNHLY, FYNNEI. The trim removed 1 base at V and 5 bases at J, leaving 8 bases unmatched. The CDR3 is 16 amino acids. In nucleotides, the CDR3 is TGTGCCAGCAGTGAAGAGCTAGCGGGAATCCGGGAGACCCAGTACTTC. Protein sequence: CASSEELAGIRETQYF.

The rearrangement links TRBV7-9 to TRBJ2-2, with D possibly matching TRBD2 (6 bases). Germline V gives CDR1 SEHNR, CDR2 FQNEAQ (reference sequence). The V gene lost 3 bases and the J gene lost 6 bases, with 11 bases spanning the gap. The CDR3 consists of 14 residues. CDR3 in amino acids: CASSLIGEAGELFF. The CDR3 region has the DNA TGTGCCAGCAGCTTGATAGGGGAGGCCGGGGAGCTGTTTTTT. The whole variable domain, remainder taken from reference TRBV7-9 and TRBJ2-2, is DTGVSQNPRHKITKRGQNVTFRCDPISEHNRLYWYRQTLGQGPEFLTYFQNEAQLEKSRLLSDRFSAERPKGSFSTLEIQRTEQGDSAMYLCASSLIGEAGELFFGEGSRLTVL.

V and J are TRBV11-3 and TRBJ2-3; the D is unclear. This CDR3 is 14 amino acids long. Germline CDR1 SGHNT, CDR2 YENEEA. Between the trimmed V and J ends, which lost 2 bases and 0 bases, there was a span of 6 bases. CDR3 amino acids: CASSLWGSTDTQYF. The CDR3 DNA sequence: TGTGCCAGCAGCTTATGGGGAAGCACAGATACGCAGTATTTT.

The chain recombines TRBV4-3 with TRBJ2-4; possibly TRBD1 or TRBD2 for D (6 bases each). CDR3 size: 21 residues. V shed 1 base and J shed 2 bases, with 27 bases lying between them. CDR1 is LGHNA and CDR2 is YSLEER in the germline V gene. The CDR3 nucleotides read TGCGCCAGCAGCCAAGTCCTAGGGGTAGGGGGGCTTCTGGGAACCAAAAACATTCAGTACTTC. Its protein product is CASSQVLGVGGLLGTKNIQYF.

In its sample, this clone was seen once. The chain carries TRBV4-1 and TRBJ2-5; 9 nucleotides line up with TRBD2. V shed 1 base, J shed 0 bases, and the junction held 0 bases outside the gene matches. Looked up from germline, CDR1 is MGHRA and CDR2 is YSYEKL. The CDR3 sequence is 15 residues long. The CDR3 DNA reads TGCGCCAGCAGCCAAGGACTAGCGGACCAAGAGACCCAGTACTTC. It translates to CASSQGLADQETQYF.

This chain links TRBV19 with TRBJ2-1; 8 bases are shared with TRBD2. Germline CDR1 reads LNHDA; CDR2 reads SQIVND (reference sequence). V trimming: 7 bases; J trimming: 4 bases; junction bases outside the gene matches: 6. The CDR3 runs to 14 residues. The CDR3: CASMSGGVYNEQFF. In DNA form, the CDR3 reads TGTGCCAGTATGAGCGGGGGAGTTTACAATGAGCAGTTCTTC.

The chain uses TRBV28 and TRBJ2-1; TRBD2 matches 10 bases. The CDR3 sequence is 16 residues long. V shed 6 bases, J shed 7 bases, and the junction held 12 bases outside the gene matches. The germline gives CDR1 MDHEN, CDR2 SYDVKM. CDR3 protein: CASSPLASGRRNEQFF. The CDR3 coding sequence is TGTGCCAGCAGCCCTCTCGCTAGCGGGAGAAGGAATGAGCAGTTCTTC.

This chain links TRBV19 with TRBJ2-7; D unclear. The CDR3 runs 14 residues. The germline gives CDR1 LNHDA, CDR2 SQIVND (reference sequence). V was pared by 4 bases and J by 3 bases, with 13 bases between. CDR3 coding DNA: TGTGCCAGTAGTAGAACAGCGCCCGACTACGAGCAGTACTTC. Residues: CASSRTAPDYEQYF.

This clone was counted a single time. V gene TRBV5-5 combines with J gene TRBJ2-7; D gene unclear. The ends were cut back, 0 bases at V and 4 bases at J, with 8 bases in the middle. There are 13 residues in the CDR3. Germline loops: CDR1 SGHKS, CDR2 YYEKEE (reference sequence). The DNA for the CDR3 is TGTGCCAGCAGCTTGGGGGATGCTTACGAGCAGTACTTC. Its translation is CASSLGDAYEQYF.

This clone was counted a single time. The V call is TRBV7-8, the J call TRBJ2-5; tentative D call: TRBD1 (5 bases). In germline, CDR1 is SGHVS, CDR2 FQNEAQ. V was trimmed by 5 bases and J by 5 bases, leaving 15 bases between them. There are 14 residues in the CDR3. The CDR3, as DNA: TGTGCCAGCAGCCAGGACACGATCCGGGAGACCCAGTACTTC. Translated: CASSQDTIRETQYF.

In nucleotides, the CDR3 is TGTGCCAGCAGCTTTAAGCCGGGACTGGGGCTATATGAGCAGTTCTTC. Protein: CASSFKPGLGLYEQFF. The gene calls are TRBV7-9 and TRBJ2-1; D is perhaps TRBD2 (6 bases). In germline, CDR1 is SEHNR, CDR2 FQNEAQ (reference sequence). Trimming cost V 3 bases and J 8 bases, with 20 bases left between them. CDR3 length: 16 residues.

The CDR3 loop is CASSPIVRVTYEQYF. The CDR3 DNA sequence: TGTGCCAGCAGCCCGATCGTCAGGGTTACCTACGAGCAGTACTTC. This chain links TRBV5-6 with TRBJ2-7; possibly TRBD1 for D (5 bases). Germline assignment: CDR1 SGHDT and CDR2 YYEEEE. This CDR3 is built from 15 residues. The V end lost 4 bases, the J end lost 2 bases, and 16 bases lay between the germline ends.

This chain links TRBV6-5 with TRBJ2-5; weak D call: TRBD1 (5 bases). The tail of the sequence fits TRBJ2-7 better, so the J call may be wrong. This CDR3 has 15 residues. Germline CDR1 MNHEY, CDR2 SVGAGI. Written as DNA, the CDR3 is TGTGCCAGCAGTTACTCGGTCGACAGCTCCTACGAGCAGTACTTC. Its translation is CASSYSVDSSYEQYF.

The rearrangement joins TRBV9 to TRBJ2-5, with 11 bases matching TRBD1. V shed 2 bases, J shed 1 base, and the junction held 4 bases outside the gene matches. The CDR3 consists of 16 residues. CDR1 and CDR2 (germline): SGDLS, YYNGEE. The CDR3 nucleotides read TGTGCCAGCAGCGTGCAGGACAGGGGGCCCCAAGAGACCCAGTACTTC. Amino acid sequence: CASSVQDRGPQETQYF.

The chain uses TRBV6-1 and TRBJ2-3, with 7 bases matching TRBD1. CDR1 is MNHNS and CDR2 is SASEGT in the germline V gene. This CDR3 region has 15 residues. Trimming at V came to 2 bases and at J to 2 bases, leaving 4 bases not matched to a gene. The CDR3 nucleotides are TGTGCCAGCAGTGAAAGACAGGGCTACACAGATACGCAGTATTTT. Translating it yields CASSERQGYTDTQYF.

This chain uses TRBV29-1 with TRBJ2-7, with D perhaps TRBD1 (5 bases). CDR1 is SQVTM and CDR2 is ANQGSEA in the germline V gene. Trimming pared 6 bases from V and 3 bases from J, leaving 12 bases between. This CDR3 spans 12 amino acids. This CDR3 is CSVRQGDYEQYF. The CDR3 DNA is TGCAGCGTGAGGCAGGGCGACTACGAGCAGTACTTC.